This T cell receptor (beta chain) was recovered during a study of early T cells in non-severe SARS-CoV-2 infection. General study findings and limits: VDJdb matching skewed toward anti-spike CD8 responses, missing private and CD4 specificities.

CDR3 size: 16 residues. CDR1 is MNHEY and CDR2 is SMNVEV in the germline V gene (reference sequence). V lost 5 bases and J lost 3; bases outside the gene matches: 11. TCRdb itself ran the 5' RACE reads through MiXCR, one entry per CDR3 protein. The table includes some 70,000 distinct CDR3 sequences, 9% to 15% detected once. The table lists this clonotype with a few counts. Its antigen is currently unknown. The source of this sequence is an adult who was a healthcare worker with PCR-confirmed SARS-CoV-2 infection or an uninfected control (not recorded which). This rearrangement joins TRBV27 to TRBJ2-7, with TRBD2 matching over 9 bases. Sequencing used whole blood. CDR3 region: CASSPEGLAYLYEQYF. Written as DNA, the CDR3 is TGTGCCAGCAGTCCGGAGGGACTAGCATACCTCTACGAGCAGTACTTC.